The clone carrying this T cell receptor beta chain was picked up one time. V lost 4 bases to trimming and J lost 4 bases; unmatched junction nucleotides: 5. The CDR3 length is 14 residues. Per germline, CDR1 WSHSY and CDR2 SAAADI. This record comes from a study of blood T cell repertoires in COVID-19. Generated by immunoSEQ multiplex PCR, the TCRdb table keeps only in-frame clones and is missing some. The sample has 100,000 to 110,000 clones; 85% to 90% are singletons. The chain employs TRBV10-2 and TRBJ2-7, with 9 positions matching TRBD1. This receptor was identified in a human donor in a cohort sampled during active COVID-19. Sequencing was carried out using peripheral blood. CDR3 sequence (DNA): TGCGCCAGCAGTGCCACAGGGGGCATGTACGAGCAGTACTTC. Encoded protein: CASSATGGMYEQYF.